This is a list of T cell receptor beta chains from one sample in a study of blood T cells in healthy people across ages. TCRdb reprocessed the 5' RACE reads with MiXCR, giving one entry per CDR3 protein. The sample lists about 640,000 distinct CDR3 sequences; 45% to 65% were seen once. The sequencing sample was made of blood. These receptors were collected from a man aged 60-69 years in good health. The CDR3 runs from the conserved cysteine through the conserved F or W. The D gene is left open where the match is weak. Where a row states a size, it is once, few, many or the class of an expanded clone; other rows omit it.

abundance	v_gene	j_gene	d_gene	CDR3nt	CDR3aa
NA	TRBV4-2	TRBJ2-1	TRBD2	TGTGCCAGCAGCCAAGAATCAGCGGGGGGTTCCTACAATGAGCAGTTCTTC	CASSQESAGGSYNEQFF
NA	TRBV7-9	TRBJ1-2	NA	TGTGCCAGCAGCCCGGCCGCTGGCTACACCTTC	CASSPAAGYTF
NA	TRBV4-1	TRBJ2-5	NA	TGCGCCAGCAGCCAAGATGTCGGGGCCTGGGAGACCCAGTACTTC	CASSQDVGAWETQYF
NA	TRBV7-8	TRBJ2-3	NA	TGTGCCAGCAGCTTAGTAGACACAGATACGCAGTATTTT	CASSLVDTDTQYF
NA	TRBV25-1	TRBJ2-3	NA	TGTGCCAGCAGTGAACCCAGGGTCTGGGATACGCAGTATTTT	CASSEPRVWDTQYF
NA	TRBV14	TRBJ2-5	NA	TGTGCCAGCAGCCGCAACCCTCAAGAGACCCAGTACTTC	CASSRNPQETQYF
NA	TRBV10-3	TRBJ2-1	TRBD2	TGTGCCATCATGCGGGGGGTCAACAATGAGCAGTTCTTC	CAIMRGVNNEQFF
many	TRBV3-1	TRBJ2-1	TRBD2	TGTGCCAGCAGCCCCAGCGGGAGATCGCTTAATGAGCAGTTCTTC	CASSPSGRSLNEQFF
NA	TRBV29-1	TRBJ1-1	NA	TGCAGCGTTGCAGAAGTGGGGAGTGCTGGAGCTTTCTTT	CSVAEVGSAGAFF
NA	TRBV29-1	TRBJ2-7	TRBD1	TGCAGCGTTGGGAAGGGACAGATCCACGAGCAGTACTTC	CSVGKGQIHEQYF
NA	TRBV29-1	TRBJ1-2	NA	TGCAGCGTTGCCGAGACGGGCTACACCTTC	CSVAETGYTF
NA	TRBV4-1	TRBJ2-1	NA	TGCGCCAGCAGCCAAGATTCGGCAGGCCACAATGAGCAGTTCTTC	CASSQDSAGHNEQFF
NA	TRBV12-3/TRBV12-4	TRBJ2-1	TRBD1	TGTGCCAGCAGCCTCGGACAGGGGTCTTTGGGTGAGCAGTTCTTC	CASSLGQGSLGEQFF
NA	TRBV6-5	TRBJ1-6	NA	TGTGCCAGCAGGGGTCCTAATTCACCCCTCCACTTT	CASRGPNSPLHF
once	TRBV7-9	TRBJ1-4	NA	TGTGCCAGCAGCCTCAGTAATGAAAAACTGTTTTTT	CASSLSNEKLFF
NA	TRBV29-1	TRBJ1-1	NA	TGCAGCCTCCGAAGGACGGGTCCCGACACTGAAGCTTTCTTT	CSLRRTGPDTEAFF
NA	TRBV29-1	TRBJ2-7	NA	TGCAGCGTCAGTTCCGTTGCGGCCCAGTACTTC	CSVSSVAAQYF
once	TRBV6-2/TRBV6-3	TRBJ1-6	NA	TGTGCCAGCCACCGGACTGCGGTTTCACCCCTCCACTTT	CASHRTAVSPLHF
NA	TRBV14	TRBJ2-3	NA	TGTGCCAGCTCCCGGGCCTACGATACGCAGTATTTT	CASSRAYDTQYF
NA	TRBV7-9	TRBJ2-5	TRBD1	TGTGCCAGCAGCCTCACAAACAGGGGTGTGGAGACCCAGTACTTC	CASSLTNRGVETQYF
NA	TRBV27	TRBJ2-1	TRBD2	TGTGCCAGCAGTTTATTTAGCGGGGCGGCTTGGGAGCAGTTCTTC	CASSLFSGAAWEQFF
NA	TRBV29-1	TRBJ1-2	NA	TGCAGCGTTGAAGCGTGGCAGGGAAATACAAACTATGGCTACACCTTC	CSVEAWQGNTNYGYTF
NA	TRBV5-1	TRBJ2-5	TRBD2	TGCGCCAGCAGTCTAGCGGGGGGGCACAATGAGCAGTACTTC	CASSLAGGHNEQYF
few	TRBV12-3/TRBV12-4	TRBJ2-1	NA	TGTGCCAGCAGAGAGACAGGTATCAATGAGCAGTTCTTC	CASRETGINEQFF
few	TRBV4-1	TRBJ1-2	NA	TGCGCCAGCAGCCAAGCCCCGACAGCTCGCTATGGCTACACCTTC	CASSQAPTARYGYTF
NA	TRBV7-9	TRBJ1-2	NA	TGTGCCAGCGGCTCCGGCATCCAGGACTATGGCTACACCTTC	CASGSGIQDYGYTF
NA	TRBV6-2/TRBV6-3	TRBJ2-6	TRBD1	TGTGCCAGCAGTTCTAGAGGACAGGGGGGATATGGGGCCAACGTCCTGACTTTC	CASSSRGQGGYGANVLTF
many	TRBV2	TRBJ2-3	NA	TGTGCCAGCAGGCTAGCGTTGGCTACAGATACGCAGTATTTT	CASRLALATDTQYF
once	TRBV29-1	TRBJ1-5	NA	TGCAGCATCCAGGTGGGGGCACGGGGGAACAATCAGCCCCAGCATTTT	CSIQVGARGNNQPQHF
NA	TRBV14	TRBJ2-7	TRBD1	TGTGCCAGCAGCCAACTGGAGGACAGGGAAGCTTCCGAGCAGTACTTC	CASSQLEDREASEQYF
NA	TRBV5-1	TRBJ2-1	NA	TGCGCCAGCAGCTCCGGGACGGGTAACAATGAGCAGTTCTTC	CASSSGTGNNEQFF
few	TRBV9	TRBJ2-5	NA	TGTGCCAACAGCGTAGACCAGGGAAAGACCCAGTACTTC	CANSVDQGKTQYF
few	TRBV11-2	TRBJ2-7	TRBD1	TGTGCCAGCAGCTTTGGGGGGACAGGGGTATACGAGCAGTACTTC	CASSFGGTGVYEQYF
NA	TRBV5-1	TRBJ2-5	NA	TGCGCCAGCAGCTTGGATCACGGCGGATGGACCCAGTACTTC	CASSLDHGGWTQYF
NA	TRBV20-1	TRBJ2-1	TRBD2	TGCAGTGCTAGATCTCCGGGACTAGCGGGGGGCCGCTACAATGAGCAGTTCTTC	CSARSPGLAGGRYNEQFF
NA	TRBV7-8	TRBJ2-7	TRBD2	TGTGCCAGCAGCTTCTGGGGGGGGACCTCCTACGAGCAGTACTTC	CASSFWGGTSYEQYF
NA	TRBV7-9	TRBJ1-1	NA	TGTGCCAGCAGCCCTGACAGAAAGAACACTGAAGCTTTCTTT	CASSPDRKNTEAFF
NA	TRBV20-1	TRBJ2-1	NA	TGCAGTGGAGTCCCCTACAATGAGCAGTTCTTC	CSGVPYNEQFF
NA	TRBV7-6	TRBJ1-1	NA	TGTGCCAGCAGCTTAATTCGGCATGGGAGCACTGAAGCTTTCTTT	CASSLIRHGSTEAFF
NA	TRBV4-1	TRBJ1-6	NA	TGCGCCAGCAGCCAGACAGGTATCTCACCCCTCCACTTT	CASSQTGISPLHF
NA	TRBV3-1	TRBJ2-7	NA	TGTGCCAGCAGCTTGGGTAGGGGGAGTCCCTACGAGCAGTACTTC	CASSLGRGSPYEQYF
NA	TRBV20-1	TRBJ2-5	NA	TGCAGTGCTATCACAGGAGAAGAGACCCAGTACTTC	CSAITGEETQYF
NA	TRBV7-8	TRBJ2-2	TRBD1	TGTGCCAGCAGATCAACGGGACAGGGGCTGAACACCGGGGAGCTGTTTTTT	CASRSTGQGLNTGELFF
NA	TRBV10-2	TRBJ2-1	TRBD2	TGCGCCAGCCCCAGAAGACTAGCGGGAGCCTACAATGAGCAGTTCTTC	CASPRRLAGAYNEQFF
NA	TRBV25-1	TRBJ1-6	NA	TGTGCCAGCAGACAGGTCGACTCACCCCTCCACTTT	CASRQVDSPLHF
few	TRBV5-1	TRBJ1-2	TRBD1	TGCGCCAGCAGCTACACCGGGACAGGGGCGGATGGCTACACCTTC	CASSYTGTGADGYTF
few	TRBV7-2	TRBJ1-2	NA	TGTGCCAGCAGCTTAGGGGAGTTTCGCTATGGCTACACCTTC	CASSLGEFRYGYTF
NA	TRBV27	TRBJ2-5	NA	TGTGCCAGCGGATACTACAGGGAGACCCAGTACTTC	CASGYYRETQYF
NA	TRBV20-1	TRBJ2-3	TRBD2	TGCAGTGCTAGAGGGACTAGCGGGCCAGATACGCAGTATTTT	CSARGTSGPDTQYF
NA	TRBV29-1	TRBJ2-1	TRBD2	TGCAGCGTTGAGGGGACTAGCCGGCAGTTCTTC	CSVEGTSRQFF